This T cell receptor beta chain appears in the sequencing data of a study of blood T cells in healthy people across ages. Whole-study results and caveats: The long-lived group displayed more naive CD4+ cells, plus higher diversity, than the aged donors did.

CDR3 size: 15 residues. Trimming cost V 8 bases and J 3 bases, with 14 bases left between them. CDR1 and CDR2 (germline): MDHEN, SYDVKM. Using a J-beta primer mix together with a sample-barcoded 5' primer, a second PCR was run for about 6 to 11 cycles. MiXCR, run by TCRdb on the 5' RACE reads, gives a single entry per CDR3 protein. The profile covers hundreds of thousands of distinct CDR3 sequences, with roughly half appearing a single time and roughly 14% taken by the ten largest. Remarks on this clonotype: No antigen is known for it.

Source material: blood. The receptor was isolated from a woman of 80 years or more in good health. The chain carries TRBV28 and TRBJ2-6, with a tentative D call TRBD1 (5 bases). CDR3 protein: CASGEGAVGANVLTF. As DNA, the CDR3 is TGTGCCAGCGGGGAAGGGGCGGTTGGGGCCAACGTCCTGACTTTC.